The 27 T cell receptor beta chains listed next were all sequenced from one sample in a study of cytomegalovirus exposure and HLA in healthy donors. The PCR employed 60 Vbeta primers together with 13 Jbeta primers. Assay: immunoSEQ multiplex PCR; the TCRdb copy retains only in-frame clones and omits some. Of 100,000 to 150,000 clones in the sample, around 81% were seen once. The material sequenced was PBMCs. All receptors derive from a woman aged 50 to 60 in good health and CMV-seronegative.

This clone came up a few times. This rearrangement joins TRBV6-5 to TRBJ2-1; no firm D call. CDR1 and CDR2 (germline): MNHEY, SVGAGI. V was shortened by 2 bases and J by 0 bases, with 5 bases between the two germline ends. The CDR3 is 14 residues long. The CDR3 here is CASSYASSYNEQFF. In DNA, the CDR3 is TGTGCCAGCAGTTACGCTAGCTCCTACAATGAGCAGTTCTTC.

V gene TRBV5-1 combines with J gene TRBJ1-1; D perhaps matches TRBD1 (5 bases). The ends were cut back, 5 bases at V and 1 base at J, with 12 bases in the middle. This CDR3 is built from 14 residues. The germline V gene has CDR1 SGHRS and CDR2 YFSETQ. In nucleotides, the CDR3 is TGCGCCAGCAGTTCTACAGGCTCGAACACTGAAGCTTTCTTT. Protein sequence: CASSSTGSNTEAFF.

This clone has a handful of counts. The V call is TRBV21-1, the J call TRBJ2-7; the DNA was not used to check the table's D call, TRBD2. TRBV21-1 is termed a pseudogene. The CDR3 has 13 amino acids. The chain's CDR3 is CASSRTDFNEQYF. The CDR3 DNA reads TGTGCCAGCAGCAGAACGGACTTTAACGAGCAGTACTTC.

V gene TRBV5-1 combines with J gene TRBJ2-4; D unclear. Germline V gene sequence: CDR1 SGHRS, CDR2 YFSETQ. Trimming cost V 4 bases and J 3 bases, with 14 bases left between them. The CDR3 runs 15 residues. This CDR3 is CASSLDNPDKNIQYF. CDR3 nucleotides: TGCGCCAGCAGCCTCGACAACCCGGACAAAAACATTCAGTACTTC.

The chain recombines TRBV27 with TRBJ1-1; no firm D call. CDR3 length equals 13 residues. The V and J ends lost 6 bases and 0 bases respectively, with 8 bases between them. The germline gives CDR1 MNHEY, CDR2 SMNVEV (reference sequence). CDR3 sequence reads: CASSLVMNTEAFF. The CDR3 DNA reads TGTGCCAGCAGCCTTGTAATGAACACTGAAGCTTTCTTT.

The rearrangement joins TRBV5-1 to TRBJ2-5; D unclear. The CDR3 is 15 residues long. CDR1 and CDR2 (germline): SGHRS, YFSETQ. Trimming pared 1 base from V and 2 bases from J, leaving 12 bases between. CDR3 nucleotide sequence: TGCGCCAGCAGCTTGACGCAGGCCAAACAAGAGACCCAGTACTTC. It specifies CASSLTQAKQETQYF.

This clone appeared a few times. V is TRBV4-3 and J is TRBJ1-4, with D maybe TRBD1 (5 bases). Germline-derived CDR1 and CDR2 are LGHNA and YSLEER. The CDR3 extends over 15 amino acids. V was shortened by 0 bases and J by 5 bases, with 10 bases between the two germline ends. CDR3 sequence: CASSQDGSGNEKLFF. The DNA for the CDR3 is TGCGCCAGCAGCCAAGATGGGTCAGGGAATGAAAAACTGTTTTTT.

V is TRBV28 and J is TRBJ1-5; tentative D call: TRBD1 (6 bases). This CDR3 has 14 amino acids. Looked up from germline, CDR1 is MDHEN and CDR2 is SYDVKM. V shed 2 bases and J shed 3 bases, with 8 bases lying between them. CDR3 amino acids: CASSLAGANQPQHF. The CDR3 bases are TGTGCCAGCAGTTTAGCGGGGGCCAATCAGCCCCAGCATTTT.

In this sample, this clone turned up a few times. One junction end disagrees with the germline gene, perhaps due to a read error. This chain joins TRBV7-7 and TRBJ1-5; perhaps TRBD1 as D (5 bases). The CDR3 spans 16 residues. The germline V gene has CDR1 SSHAT and CDR2 FNYEAQ (reference sequence). The CDR3 DNA follows: TGTGCTAGCAGCCAAAATCCAGGGTCTAGCAATCAGCCCCAGCATTTT. Translated: CASSQNPGSSNQPQHF. The full variable domain, completed using reference TRBV7-7 and TRBJ1-5, is GAGVSQSPRYKVTKRGQDVTLRCDPISSHATLYWYQQALGQGPEFLTYFNYEAQPDKSGLPSDRFSAERPEGSISTLTIQRTEQRDSAMYRCASSQNPGSSNQPQHFGDGTRLSIL.

The chain joins TRBV5-8 to TRBJ2-7; 8 nucleotides line up with TRBD2. The V segment lost 4 bases and the J segment 6 bases; nucleotides outside the gene matches: 9. This CDR3 is built from 14 residues. The germline gives CDR1 SGHTS, CDR2 YDEGEE. Here the CDR3 reads CASSHDGLAVEQYF. The DNA of the CDR3 is TGTGCCAGCAGCCACGATGGACTAGCTGTCGAGCAGTACTTC.

The J gene is TRBJ2-5, the V gene TRBV9; D may be TRBD2 (6 bases). The CDR3 has 15 amino acids. Trimming pared 0 bases from V and 2 bases from J, leaving 11 bases between. Germline loops: CDR1 SGDLS, CDR2 YYNGEE. The CDR3 DNA sequence: TGTGCCAGCAGCGTAGAGGGCCGGGAGCAAGAGACCCAGTACTTC. Its protein is CASSVEGREQETQYF.

The rearrangement links TRBV5-6 to TRBJ1-5, with D possibly matching TRBD1 (6 bases). CDR1 and CDR2 (germline): SGHDT, YYEEEE. V lost 4 bases and J lost 2, with 19 bases in between. CDR3 size: 17 residues. The CDR3 region is CASSIGGGWEGNQPQHF. As DNA, the CDR3 is TGTGCCAGCAGCATCGGGGGGGGCTGGGAGGGCAATCAGCCCCAGCATTTT.

In its sample, this clone was seen once. The CDR3 loop is CASSLLPPGLAGAQYF. CDR3 in DNA: TGTGCCAGCAGCCTCCTCCCCCCGGGACTAGCGGGAGCCCAGTACTTC. V and J are TRBV7-9 and TRBJ2-5; 14 bases map to TRBD2. Germline assignment: CDR1 SEHNR and CDR2 FQNEAQ (reference sequence). V gave up 5 bases and J gave up 9 bases; unmatched junction bases: 11. The CDR3 consists of 16 residues.

This clone was seen only a few times. V gene TRBV4-3 combines with J gene TRBJ1-1; a possible D gene is TRBD1 (6 bases). V shed 4 bases and J shed 1 base, with 10 bases lying between them. The CDR3 sequence is 14 residues long. Per the germline V gene, CDR1 is LGHNA and CDR2 is YSLEER. CDR3 bases: TGCGCCAGCAGCCTCAGGGGACGGAACACTGAAGCTTTCTTT. As protein: CASSLRGRNTEAFF.

V gene TRBV5-4 combines with J gene TRBJ2-1, with D possibly matching TRBD2 (6 bases). V was pared by 1 base and J by 6 bases, with 8 bases between. The CDR3 spans 13 residues. Germline lookup yields CDR1 SGHNT and CDR2 YYREEE (reference sequence). The CDR3 DNA follows: TGTGCCAGCAGCTTGATGGGAGGCAATGAGCAGTTCTTC. Translation: CASSLMGGNEQFF.

The rearrangement uses TRBV6-5 and TRBJ1-6; 7 bases agree with TRBD1. This CDR3 comprises 15 residues. Trimming at V came to 4 bases and at J to 12 bases, leaving 12 bases not matched to a gene. Germline V gene lookup returns CDR1 MNHEY and CDR2 SVGAGI. This CDR3 reads CASSFVTGPLRPLHF. Written as DNA, the CDR3 is TGTGCCAGCAGTTTCGTGACAGGGCCCCTCCGACCCCTCCACTTT.

J is TRBJ2-7 and V is TRBV28; 7 nucleotides align to TRBD1. The CDR3 covers 13 residues. The trim removed 7 bases at V and 5 bases at J, leaving 8 bases unmatched. Germline lookup yields CDR1 MDHEN and CDR2 SYDVKM. The DNA of the CDR3 is TGTGCCAGCACTGTGACAGGGTTCGACGAGCAGTACTTC. Translation gives CASTVTGFDEQYF.

The chain carries TRBV5-1 and TRBJ2-5, with D perhaps matching TRBD1 (5 bases). This CDR3 is 14 amino acids long. V gave up 1 base and J gave up 5 bases, with 12 bases separating them. CDR1 SGHRS and CDR2 YFSETQ come from the germline V gene. The CDR3 sequence: CASSLTGVTETQYF. CDR3 nucleotides: TGCGCCAGCAGCTTGACAGGAGTGACGGAGACCCAGTACTTC.

This clone appeared a single time. The CDR3 is CASSRGHESSYEQYF. In nucleotides, the CDR3 is TGTGCCAGCAGTCGAGGACACGAGAGCTCCTACGAGCAGTACTTC. The V call is TRBV7-3, the J call TRBJ2-7; tentatively, D is TRBD1 (5 bases). CDR1 SGHTA and CDR2 FQGTGA come from the germline V gene. Deletions cut 6 bases from V and 0 bases from J, with 15 bases between. The CDR3 runs to 15 residues.

This clone was observed a handful of times. The rearrangement joins TRBV19 to TRBJ1-2, with D tentatively TRBD1 (5 bases). This CDR3 contains 13 residues. The V end lost 7 bases, the J end lost 4 bases, and 13 bases lay between the germline ends. CDR1 and CDR2 (germline): LNHDA, SQIVND (reference sequence). DNA of the CDR3: TGTGCCAGTACACGGGGAGGGACCTATGGCTACACCTTC. It codes for CASTRGGTYGYTF.

The chain has TRBV18 and TRBJ2-1; 14 bases line up with TRBD2. CDR3 length: 21 residues. J was trimmed by 8 bases and V by 3 bases; bases with no gene match: 21. Germline loops: CDR1 KGHSH, CDR2 LQKENI. The CDR3 loop is CASSPLPNLPRLAGGRDEQFF. As DNA, the CDR3 is TGTGCCAGCTCACCGCTACCCAACCTCCCCCGACTAGCGGGAGGGCGGGATGAGCAGTTCTTC. Full variable domain (rest looked up from reference TRBV18 and TRBJ2-1): NAGVMQNPRHLVRRRGQEARLRCSPMKGHSHVYWYRQLPEEGLKFMVYLQKENIIDESGMPKERFSAEFPKEGPSILRIQQVVRGDSAAYFCASSPLPNLPRLAGGRDEQFFGPGTRLTVL.

V gene TRBV4-2 combines with J gene TRBJ1-4; TRBD1 might be the D (5 bases). V was shortened by 1 base and J by 0 bases, with 9 bases between the two germline ends. Germline V gene lookup returns CDR1 LGHNA and CDR2 YNFKEQ. This CDR3 has 16 residues. CDR3 in amino acids: CASSQARGTTNEKLFF. The CDR3 DNA reads TGTGCCAGCAGCCAAGCAAGGGGCACAACTAATGAAAAACTGTTTTTT.

The chain links TRBV29-1 to TRBJ2-7; D is perhaps TRBD1 (6 bases). CDR1 is SQVTM, CDR2 ANQGSEA, per germline. V dropped 4 bases and J dropped 4 bases, with 17 bases sitting between them. The CDR3 is 14 amino acids. CDR3: CSVGQDSEFYEQYF. The CDR3 coding sequence is TGCAGCGTTGGCCAGGACAGCGAGTTTTACGAGCAGTACTTC.

This CDR3 is CASKTGGDEKLFF. The CDR3 DNA follows: TGTGCCAGCAAGACAGGGGGGGATGAAAAACTGTTTTTT. J is TRBJ1-4 and V is TRBV6-5; 9 bases line up with TRBD1. Germline assignment: CDR1 MNHEY and CDR2 SVGAGI. The CDR3 spans 13 residues. Trimming at V came to 7 bases and at J to 6 bases, leaving 3 bases not matched to a gene.

The DNA for the CDR3 is TGTGCCAGCAGCCCCGGACTAGCGGGTACCTACGAGCAGTACTTC. Its translation is CASSPGLAGTYEQYF. The rearrangement joins TRBV11-2 to TRBJ2-7, with TRBD2 identical over 11 bases. CDR3 length: 15 residues. Germline CDR1 reads SGHAT; CDR2 reads FQNNGV. V gave up 5 bases and J gave up 2 bases; unmatched junction bases: 5. Supplemented by reference TRBV11-2 and TRBJ2-7, the full variable domain reads EAGVAQSPRYKIIEKRQSVAFWCNPISGHATLYWYQQILGQGPKLLIQFQNNGVVDDSQLPKDRFSAERLKGVDSTLKIQPAKLEDSAVYLCASSPGLAGTYEQYFGPGTRLTVT.

The chain recombines TRBV23-1 with TRBJ2-7; tentatively, D is TRBD1 (5 bases). TRBV23-1 is an ORF, and what it does is uncertain. CDR3 length: 15 residues. V was shortened by 2 bases and J by 0 bases, with 11 bases between the two germline ends. The CDR3 loop is CASSQVGQGSYEQYV. DNA for the CDR3: TGCGCCAGCAGTCAAGTCGGGCAGGGCTCCTACGAGCAGTACGTC.

This chain joins TRBV19 and TRBJ1-5; D might be TRBD1 (6 bases). The V end was cut by 5 bases, the J end by 3 bases, with 14 bases between. Germline lookup yields CDR1 LNHDA and CDR2 SQIVND (reference sequence). The CDR3 is 15 residues long. Written as DNA, the CDR3 is TGTGCCAGTAGTCCTTTAGGGGGTAACAATCAGCCCCAGCATTTT. Protein product: CASSPLGGNNQPQHF. Combining the CDR3 with reference TRBV19 and TRBJ1-5 gives the whole variable domain DGGITQSPKYLFRKEGQNVTLSCEQNLNHDAMYWYRQDPGQGLRLIYYSQIVNDFQKGDIAEGYSVSREKKESFPLTVTSAQKNPTAFYLCASSPLGGNNQPQHFGDGTRLSIL.